This T cell receptor (beta chain) was identified during a study of cytomegalovirus exposure and HLA in healthy donors. Overall study findings and caveats: Later analysis showed TCR association rates varying by HLA locus, highest for DRB1 and lowest for HLA-C. The authors judged a highly shared variant cluster likely a sequencing artifact.

Comments on this clone: Its specificity is unknown.

The germline V gene has CDR1 SEHNR and CDR2 FQNEAQ (reference sequence). V trimming: 3 bases; J trimming: 4 bases; junction bases outside the gene matches: 10. This CDR3 contains 16 residues. The PCR contained 60 Vbeta and 13 Jbeta primers. Sequencing was performed with immunoSEQ multiplex PCR; in TCRdb, only in-frame clones are kept and a portion is missing. The sample has 100,000 or so clones, more than 70% seen once. This chain uses TRBV7-9 with TRBJ1-2, with 8 bases lining up with TRBD1. The sample was PBMCs. The sequence was collected from a male donor in good health and CMV-seropositive. CDR3 residues: CASSLVTGTGGYGYTF. The DNA of the CDR3 is TGTGCCAGCAGCTTGGTAACCGGGACAGGAGGCTATGGCTACACCTTC.